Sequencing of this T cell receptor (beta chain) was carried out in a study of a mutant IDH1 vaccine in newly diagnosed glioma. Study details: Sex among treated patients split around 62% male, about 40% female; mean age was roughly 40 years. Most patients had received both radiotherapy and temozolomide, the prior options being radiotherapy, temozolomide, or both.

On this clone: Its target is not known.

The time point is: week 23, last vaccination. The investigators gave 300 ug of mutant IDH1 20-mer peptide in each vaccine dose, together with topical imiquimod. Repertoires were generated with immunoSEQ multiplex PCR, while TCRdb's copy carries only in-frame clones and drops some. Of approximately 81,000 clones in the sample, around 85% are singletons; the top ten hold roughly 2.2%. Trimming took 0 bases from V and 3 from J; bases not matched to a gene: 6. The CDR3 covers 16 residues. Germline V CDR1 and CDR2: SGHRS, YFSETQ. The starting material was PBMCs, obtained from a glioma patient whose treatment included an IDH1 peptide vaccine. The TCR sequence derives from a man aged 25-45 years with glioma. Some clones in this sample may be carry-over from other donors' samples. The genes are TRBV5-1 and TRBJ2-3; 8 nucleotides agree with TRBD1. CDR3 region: CASSLARDRLTDTQYF. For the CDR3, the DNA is TGCGCCAGCAGCTTGGCCCGGGACAGGTTAACAGATACGCAGTATTTT. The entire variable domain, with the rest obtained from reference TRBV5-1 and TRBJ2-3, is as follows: KAGVTQTPRYLIKTRGQQVTLSCSPISGHRSVSWYQQTPGQGLQFLFEYFSETQRNKGNFPGRFSGRQFSNSRSEMNVSTLELGDSALYLCASSLARDRLTDTQYFGPGTRLTVL.